The TCR beta chain described here comes from a study of T cell repertoires in cytomegalovirus infection. Study-level information: The public TCR beta signatures pointed to both CMV infection and matching HLA type.

About this clonotype: Its antigen is still unknown.

General study results and limits: Summed frequency of public TCR beta families distinguished CMV carriers with the relevant HLA. CMV-specific TCR beta clonotypes restricted by HLA-C dominated the ex vivo response.

TCRdb re-derived calls from the reads in MiXCR, one entry per CDR3 protein. The table shows more than 150,000 distinct CDR3 sequences, with 17% occurring only once. Trimming left V 5 bases short and J 2 bases short, with 10 bases between. This CDR3 has 14 amino acids. Germline CDR1 SGHVS, CDR2 FQNEAQ. This TCR derives from a human donor in good health (CMV status not recorded). Some clones in this sample may be carry-over from other donors' samples. The chain uses TRBV7-8 and TRBJ2-1, with D perhaps assigned TRBD1 or TRBD2 (6 bases each). The sequencing sample was made of CD8+ T cells from PBMCs. Here the CDR3 DNA reads TGTGCCAGCAGCATGGGGGGCCCCTACAATGAGCAGTTCTTC. Translated: CASSMGGPYNEQFF.